The entry below describes one T cell receptor beta chain. The data were obtained in a study of CD8 T cells in Susac syndrome. Study-wide context: Among the Susac syndrome patients sequenced, about 6 had active disease and under ten were in remission. Treatment status at blood draw for the Susac syndrome patients was therapy-naive, corticosteroids, or intravenous immunoglobulin alone.

Reverse transcription of about 0.45 to 1 ug RNA was carried out with random hexamers. Amplification of TCR beta CDR3 by immunoSEQ multiplex PCR spanned 54 Vbeta and 13 Jbeta. Each CDR3 protein is one row after TCRdb ran MiXCR on the immunoSEQ multiplex PCR reads. In the table there are about 90,000 distinct CDR3 sequences, approximately 96% of which are singletons. Material for sequencing was CD8+ T cells from PBMCs. The receptor was derived from a human donor with Susac syndrome.

DNA for the CDR3: TGCAGTGCTAGAGTAACTAGCGGGGGGGCGGGTGAGACCCAGTACTTC. Translation gives CSARVTSGGAGETQYF. The chain recombines TRBV20-1 with TRBJ2-5, with 13 bases identical to TRBD2. CDR3 size: 16 residues. V gave up 1 base and J gave up 5 bases; unmatched junction bases: 7. Germline CDR1 DFQATT, CDR2 SNEGSKA (reference sequence).